Listed here are 2 T cell receptor beta chains from one sample, sequenced in a study of CD8+ T cells in alopecia areata. Reverse transcribed after extraction, RNA yielded cDNA as the sequencing template. Measured with immunoSEQ multiplex PCR; TCRdb has only the in-frame clones, and not every one. This repertoire shows about 210,000 clones, 64% found once; its top ten account for about 4%. The treatment was: oral pan-JAK inhibitor, 5-10 mg twice daily. Sequencing was performed on CD4+ T cells sorted from blood, taken at week 4, from a patient treated with tofacitinib. The receptor source for this set is a human donor with alopecia areata.

The V call is TRBV29-1, the J call TRBJ1-1; D call uncertain. This CDR3 region has 13 residues. Trimming removed 5 bases from V and 0 bases from J, with 10 bases in between. CDR1 and CDR2 (germline): SQVTM, ANQGSEA. CDR3 residues: CSVYRDLNTEAFF. CDR3 nucleotides: TGCAGCGTTTACCGGGATCTGAACACTGAAGCTTTCTTT.

This clone was seen more than once but under ten times. The chain has TRBV5-1 and TRBJ2-5; D is unresolved. Germline V gene lookup returns CDR1 SGHRS and CDR2 YFSETQ. V was shortened by 0 bases and J by 1 base, with 7 bases between the two germline ends. CDR3 length: 14 amino acids. The CDR3 nucleotides read TGCGCCAGCAGCTTGGAGACGGTCCAAGAGACCCAGTACTTC. Its protein product is CASSLETVQETQYF.